Reported below is one T cell receptor beta chain. Using immunoSEQ multiplex PCR, the repertoire was profiled, and TCRdb retains in-frame clones only, with some absent. Found here are 130,000 or so clones, approximately 91% of them singletons; the top ten hold around 11%. Germline-derived CDR1 and CDR2 are MNHNY and SVGAGI (reference sequence). The CDR3 extends over 12 amino acids. The germline V and J ends were trimmed by 5 bases and 6 bases, with 11 bases remaining between them. This record belongs to a study of radiation and T cells in renal cell carcinoma. Regarding time point: baseline pretreatment blood. The treatment denotes: 15 Gy SBRT to primary tumor, nephrectomy 4 weeks later. Blood was sampled at baseline, 2 weeks and 4 weeks after SBRT. Clear cell pathology was present in this patient's renal cell carcinoma.

The sequences come from blood, collected from a patient whose treatment included radiotherapy and nephrectomy. The TCR was taken from a woman aged 45-65 years with renal cell carcinoma. The rearrangement uses TRBV6-6 and TRBJ2-7; D may be TRBD2 (5 bases). In DNA form, the CDR3 reads TGTGCCAGCAGTAAGGACGCGGGCGAGCAGTACTTC. Protein product: CASSKDAGEQYF.